These T cell receptor beta chains were read from a single sample in a study of cytomegalovirus exposure and HLA in healthy donors. TCRdb's table, derived via immunoSEQ multiplex PCR, lists solely in-frame clones and lacks some. The sample has approximately 130,000 clones, around 72% seen once. The sample consisted of PBMCs. These receptors all come from a man aged 50 to 60 in good health and CMV-seropositive. Each CDR3 is given with its conserved first and last residue. A D gene is named only where the DNA matches it firmly. Clone size is shown for a subset of rows, as once, few, many or a class of expanded clone.

clone size | D gene | J gene | V gene | CDR3 length | CDR3 protein | CDR3 DNA
- | - | TRBJ1-1 | TRBV28 | 15 | CASSLRVTGGTEAFF | TGTGCCAGCAGTTTGCGGGTCACCGGCGGGACTGAAGCTTTCTTT
once | TRBD1 | TRBJ2-7 | TRBV5-1 | 15 | CASSLGEQGLDEQYF | TGCGCCAGCAGCTTGGGGGAACAGGGGTTGGACGAGCAGTACTTC
- | TRBD1 | TRBJ1-4 | TRBV2 | 13 | CASTRGLGEKLFF | TGTGCCAGCACCAGGGGGTTAGGCGAAAAACTGTTTTTT
- | - | TRBJ2-5 | TRBV5-1 | 13 | CASSLGTQKTQYF | TGCGCCAGCAGCTTAGGGACACAGAAGACCCAGTACTTC
- | - | TRBJ1-5 | TRBV28 | 15 | CASRQGGDSNQPQHF | TGTGCCAGCAGACAGGGAGGGGATAGCAATCAGCCCCAGCATTTT
- | TRBD1 | TRBJ1-6 | TRBV6-5 | 14 | CASSRQGNNSPLHF | TGTGCCAGCAGTAGACAGGGCAATAATTCACCCCTCCACTTT
few | TRBD1 | TRBJ1-6 | TRBV5-4 | 15 | CASSERQGASSPLHF | TGTGCCAGCAGCGAACGACAGGGGGCCAGTTCACCCCTCCACTTT
- | TRBD1 | TRBJ1-2 | TRBV5-4 | 14 | CASSGTGEGYGYTF | TGTGCCAGCAGCGGGACAGGGGAGGGCTATGGCTACACCTTC
few | - | TRBJ1-1 | TRBV11-3 | 13 | CASSSPRNTEAFF | TGTGCCAGCAGCTCCCCGAGGAACACTGAAGCTTTCTTT
- | TRBD2 | TRBJ2-3 | TRBV11-2 | 17 | CASSPRGGASFTDTQYF | TGTGCCAGCAGCCCACGGGGGGGGGCCTCCTTTACAGATACGCAGTATTTT
- | TRBD1 | TRBJ2-5 | TRBV7-2 | 16 | CASSPDRGRHLATQYF | TGTGCCAGCAGCCCGGACAGGGGGCGACATCTGGCGACCCAGTACTTC
once | TRBD1 | TRBJ1-1 | TRBV14 | 18 | CASSQVQGQGVFSTEAFF | TGTGCCAGCAGCCAAGTCCAGGGACAGGGGGTTTTCTCCACTGAAGCTTTCTTT
once | TRBD1 | TRBJ1-4 | TRBV13 | 16 | CASSNRQGPANEKLFF | TGTGCCAGCAGCAACAGACAGGGGCCCGCTAATGAAAAACTGTTTTTT
few | - | TRBJ2-6 | TRBV5-1 | 15 | CASSSTGTGANVLTF | TGCGCCAGCAGTTCTACAGGGACTGGGGCCAACGTCCTGACTTTC
few | TRBD1 | TRBJ2-2 | TRBV11-3 | 15 | CASSSGTGNTGELFF | TGTGCCAGCAGCTCCGGGACAGGGAACACCGGGGAGCTGTTTTTT
- | - | TRBJ2-3 | TRBV6-5 | 15 | CASSYSIGSGDTQYF | TGTGCCAGCAGTTACTCGATCGGCAGCGGCGATACGCAGTATTTT
few | - | TRBJ1-1 | TRBV2 | 13 | CASSTTVNTEAFF | TGTGCCAGCAGTACGACAGTGAACACTGAAGCTTTCTTT
- | TRBD1 | TRBJ1-6 | TRBV19 | 15 | CASSKDRGRNSPLHF | TGTGCCAGTAGCAAGGACAGGGGGCGGAATTCACCCCTCCACTTT
- | - | TRBJ1-1 | TRBV6-5 | 14 | CASSYPGGGTEAFF | TGTGCCAGCAGTTACCCCGGGGGGGGGACTGAAGCTTTCTTT
- | - | TRBJ1-4 | TRBV2 | 15 | CASRIGAATNEKLFF | TGTGCCAGCAGGATTGGCGCGGCAACTAATGAAAAACTGTTTTTT
- | TRBD1 | TRBJ1-1 | TRBV9 | 17 | CASSAQDRSYRNTEAFF | TGTGCCAGCAGCGCCCAGGACAGGTCATATAGGAACACTGAAGCTTTCTTT
- | - | TRBJ2-3 | TRBV11-3 | 15 | CASSLVGPGTDTQYF | TGTGCCAGCAGCTTAGTTGGGCCAGGCACAGATACGCAGTATTTT
- | TRBD2 | TRBJ2-5 | TRBV10-2 | 15 | CASSSGLAGQETQYF | TGCGCCAGCAGCAGTGGACTAGCCGGGCAAGAGACCCAGTACTTC
once | - | TRBJ1-5 | TRBV19 | 14 | CASSMKATGQPQHF | TGTGCCAGTAGTATGAAGGCCACGGGTCAGCCCCAGCATTTT
- | TRBD1 | TRBJ2-3 | TRBV25-1 | 15 | CASSETGVMFDTQYF | TGTGCCAGCAGTGAAACAGGGGTGATGTTCGATACGCAGTATTTT
- | TRBD1 | TRBJ2-7 | TRBV27 | 14 | CASSWDRNSYEQYF | TGTGCCAGCAGTTGGGACAGAAACTCCTACGAGCAGTACTTC
- | - | TRBJ1-1 | TRBV6-5 | 14 | CASKQGLANTEAFF | TGTGCCAGCAAACAGGGTTTGGCGAACACTGAAGCTTTCTTT